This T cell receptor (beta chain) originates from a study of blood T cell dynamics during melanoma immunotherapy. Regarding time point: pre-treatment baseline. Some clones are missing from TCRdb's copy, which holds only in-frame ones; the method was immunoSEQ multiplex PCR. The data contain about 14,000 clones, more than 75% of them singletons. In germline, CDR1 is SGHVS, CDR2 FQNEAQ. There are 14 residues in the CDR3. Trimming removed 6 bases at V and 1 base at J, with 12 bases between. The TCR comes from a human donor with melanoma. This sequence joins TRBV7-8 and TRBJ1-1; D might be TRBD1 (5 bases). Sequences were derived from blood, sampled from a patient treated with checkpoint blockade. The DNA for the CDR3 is TGTGCCAGCAGGGAACGGGGCGAGAACACTGAAGCTTTCTTT. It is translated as CASRERGENTEAFF.